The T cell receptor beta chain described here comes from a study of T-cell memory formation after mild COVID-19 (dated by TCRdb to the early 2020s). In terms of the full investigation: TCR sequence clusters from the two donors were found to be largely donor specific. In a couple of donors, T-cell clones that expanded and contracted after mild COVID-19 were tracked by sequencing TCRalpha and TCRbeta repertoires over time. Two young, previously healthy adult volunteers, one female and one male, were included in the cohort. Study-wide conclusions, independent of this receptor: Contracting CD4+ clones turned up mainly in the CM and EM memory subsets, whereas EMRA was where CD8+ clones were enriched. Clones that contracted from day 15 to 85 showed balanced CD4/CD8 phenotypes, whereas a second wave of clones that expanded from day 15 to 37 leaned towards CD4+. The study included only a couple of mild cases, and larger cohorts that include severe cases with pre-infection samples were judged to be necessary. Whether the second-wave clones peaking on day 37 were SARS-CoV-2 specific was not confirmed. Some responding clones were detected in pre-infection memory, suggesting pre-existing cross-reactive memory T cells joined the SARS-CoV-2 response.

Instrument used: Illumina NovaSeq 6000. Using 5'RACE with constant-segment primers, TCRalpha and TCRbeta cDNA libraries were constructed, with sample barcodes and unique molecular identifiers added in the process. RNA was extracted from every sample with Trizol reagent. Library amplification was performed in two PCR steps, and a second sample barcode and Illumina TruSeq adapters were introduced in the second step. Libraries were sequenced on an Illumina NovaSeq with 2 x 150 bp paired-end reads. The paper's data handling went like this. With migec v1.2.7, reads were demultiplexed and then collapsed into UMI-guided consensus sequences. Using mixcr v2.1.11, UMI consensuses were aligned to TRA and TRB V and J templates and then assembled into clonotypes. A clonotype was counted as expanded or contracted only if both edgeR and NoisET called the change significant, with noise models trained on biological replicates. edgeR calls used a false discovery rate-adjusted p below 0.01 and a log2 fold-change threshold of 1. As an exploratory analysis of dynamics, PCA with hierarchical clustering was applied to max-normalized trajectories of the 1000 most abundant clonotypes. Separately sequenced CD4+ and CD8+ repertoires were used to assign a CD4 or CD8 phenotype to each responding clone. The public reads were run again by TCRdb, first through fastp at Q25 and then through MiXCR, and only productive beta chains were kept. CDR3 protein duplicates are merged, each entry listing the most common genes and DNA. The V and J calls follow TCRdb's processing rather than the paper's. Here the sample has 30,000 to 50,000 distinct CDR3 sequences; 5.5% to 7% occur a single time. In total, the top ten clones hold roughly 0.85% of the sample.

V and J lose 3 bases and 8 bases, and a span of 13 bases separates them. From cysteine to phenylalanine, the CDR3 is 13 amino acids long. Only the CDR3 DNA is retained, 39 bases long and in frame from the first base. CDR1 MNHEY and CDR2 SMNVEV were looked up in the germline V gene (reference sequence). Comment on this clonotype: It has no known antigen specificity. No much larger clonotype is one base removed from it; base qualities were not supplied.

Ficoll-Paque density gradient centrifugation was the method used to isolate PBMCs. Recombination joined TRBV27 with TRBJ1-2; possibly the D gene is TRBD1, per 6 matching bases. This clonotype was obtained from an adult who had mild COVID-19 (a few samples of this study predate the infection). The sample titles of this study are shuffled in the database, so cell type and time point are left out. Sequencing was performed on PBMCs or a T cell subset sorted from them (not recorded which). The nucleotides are TGTGCCAGCAGTTTCCCGGGGGCTCAGGGCTACACCTTC. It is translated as CASSFPGAQGYTF.